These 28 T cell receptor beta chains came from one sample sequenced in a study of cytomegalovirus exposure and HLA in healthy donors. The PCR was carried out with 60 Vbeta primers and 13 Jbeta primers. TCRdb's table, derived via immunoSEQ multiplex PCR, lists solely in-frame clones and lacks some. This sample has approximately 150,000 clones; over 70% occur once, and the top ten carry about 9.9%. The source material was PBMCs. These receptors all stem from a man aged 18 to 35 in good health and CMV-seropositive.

CDR3 sequence: CASSLGSGEETQYF. The CDR3 DNA follows: TGCGCCAGCAGCTTGGGGAGCGGGGAGGAGACCCAGTACTTC. V gene TRBV5-1 combines with J gene TRBJ2-5; 7 nucleotides agree with TRBD2. V lost 0 bases, J lost 5 bases, and 4 bases stayed unmatched. Germline V gene data show CDR1 as SGHRS and CDR2 as YFSETQ. This CDR3 spans 14 amino acids. Variable domain in full (rest from reference TRBV5-1 and TRBJ2-5): KAGVTQTPRYLIKTRGQQVTLSCSPISGHRSVSWYQQTPGQGLQFLFEYFSETQRNKGNFPGRFSGRQFSNSRSEMNVSTLELGDSALYLCASSLGSGEETQYFGPGTRLLVL.

The CDR3 region is CASSITRTATNEKLFF. The CDR3 DNA is TGTGCCAGTAGTATCACACGGACTGCAACTAATGAAAAACTGTTTTTT. This chain uses TRBV19 with TRBJ1-4, with D hard to call. Germline CDR1 is LNHDA and CDR2 is SQIVND (reference sequence). The CDR3 runs to 16 residues. The V and J ends lost 3 bases and 0 bases respectively, with 11 bases between them. Looking up the rest from reference TRBV19 and TRBJ1-4 gives the full variable domain: DGGITQSPKYLFRKEGQNVTLSCEQNLNHDAMYWYRQDPGQGLRLIYYSQIVNDFQKGDIAEGYSVSREKKESFPLTVTSAQKNPTAFYLCASSITRTATNEKLFFGSGTQLSVL.

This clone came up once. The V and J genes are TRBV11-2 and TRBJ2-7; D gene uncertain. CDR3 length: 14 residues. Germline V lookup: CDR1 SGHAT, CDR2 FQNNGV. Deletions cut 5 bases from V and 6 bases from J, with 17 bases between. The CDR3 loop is CASSLVAIEGEQYF. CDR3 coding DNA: TGTGCCAGCAGCCTTGTAGCCATTGAAGGCGAGCAGTACTTC.

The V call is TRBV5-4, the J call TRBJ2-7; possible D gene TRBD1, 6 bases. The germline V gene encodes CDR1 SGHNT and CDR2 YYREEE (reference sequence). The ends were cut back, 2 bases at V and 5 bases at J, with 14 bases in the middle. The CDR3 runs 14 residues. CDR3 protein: CASSLRARGNEQYF. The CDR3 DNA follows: TGTGCCAGCAGCTTAAGGGCCAGGGGTAACGAGCAGTACTTC.

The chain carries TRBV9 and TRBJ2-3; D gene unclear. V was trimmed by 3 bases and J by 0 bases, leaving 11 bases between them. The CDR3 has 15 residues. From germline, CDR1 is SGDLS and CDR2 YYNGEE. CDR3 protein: CASSGGGYSTDTQYF. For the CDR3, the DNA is TGTGCCAGCAGCGGAGGCGGCTACAGCACAGATACGCAGTATTTT.

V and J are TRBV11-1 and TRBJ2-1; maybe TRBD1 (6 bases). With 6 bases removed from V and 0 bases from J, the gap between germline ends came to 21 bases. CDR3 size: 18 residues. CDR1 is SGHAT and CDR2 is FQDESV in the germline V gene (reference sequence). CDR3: CASSYPIEGVSSYNEQFF. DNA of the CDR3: TGTGCCAGCAGTTATCCGATCGAGGGGGTAAGCTCCTACAATGAGCAGTTCTTC.

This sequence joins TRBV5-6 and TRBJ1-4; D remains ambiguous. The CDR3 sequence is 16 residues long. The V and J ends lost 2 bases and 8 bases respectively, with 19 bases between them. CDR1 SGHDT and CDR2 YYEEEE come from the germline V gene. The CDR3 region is CASSFLNGPRREKLFF. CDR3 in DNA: TGTGCCAGCAGCTTTTTAAACGGGCCTAGGAGGGAAAAACTGTTTTTT. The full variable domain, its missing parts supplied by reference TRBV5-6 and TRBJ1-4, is DAGVTQSPTHLIKTRGQQVTLRCSPKSGHDTVSWYQQALGQGPQFIFQYYEEEERQRGNFPDRFSGHQFPNYSSELNVNALLLGDSALYLCASSFLNGPRREKLFFGSGTQLSVL.

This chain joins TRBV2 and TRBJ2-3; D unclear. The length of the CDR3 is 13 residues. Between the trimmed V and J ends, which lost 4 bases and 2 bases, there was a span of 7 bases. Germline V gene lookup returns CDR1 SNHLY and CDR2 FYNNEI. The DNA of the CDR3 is TGTGCCAGCAGTGGAGGCTACACAGATACGCAGTATTTT. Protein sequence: CASSGGYTDTQYF.

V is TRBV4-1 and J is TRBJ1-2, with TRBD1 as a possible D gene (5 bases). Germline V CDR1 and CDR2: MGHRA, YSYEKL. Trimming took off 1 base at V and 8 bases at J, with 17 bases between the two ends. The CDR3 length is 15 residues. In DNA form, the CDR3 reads TGCGCCAGCAGCCAAGTCGGAAGTGGGGCGTTCGGCTACACCTTC. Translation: CASSQVGSGAFGYTF.

The CDR3 reads CASSLFSSGDTQYF. The CDR3 nucleotides are TGTGCCAGCAGCTTGTTTTCTTCCGGAGATACGCAGTATTTT. The rearrangement links TRBV5-6 to TRBJ2-3; D gene uncertain. Germline assignment: CDR1 SGHDT and CDR2 YYEEEE. This CDR3 has 14 residues. The V gene lost 1 base and the J gene lost 5 bases, with 11 bases spanning the gap.

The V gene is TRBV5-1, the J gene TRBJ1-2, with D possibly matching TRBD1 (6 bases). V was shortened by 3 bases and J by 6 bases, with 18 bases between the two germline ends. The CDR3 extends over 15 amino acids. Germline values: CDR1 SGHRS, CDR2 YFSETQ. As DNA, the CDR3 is TGCGCCAGCAGCTCAGGGGTTGGATACAGGGATGGCTACACCTTC. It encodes CASSSGVGYRDGYTF.

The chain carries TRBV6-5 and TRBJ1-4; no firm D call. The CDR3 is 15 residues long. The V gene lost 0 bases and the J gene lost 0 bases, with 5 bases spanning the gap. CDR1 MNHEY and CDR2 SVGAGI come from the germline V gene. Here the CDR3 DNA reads TGTGCCAGCAGTTACTCGACACCAACTAATGAAAAACTGTTTTTT. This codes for CASSYSTPTNEKLFF.

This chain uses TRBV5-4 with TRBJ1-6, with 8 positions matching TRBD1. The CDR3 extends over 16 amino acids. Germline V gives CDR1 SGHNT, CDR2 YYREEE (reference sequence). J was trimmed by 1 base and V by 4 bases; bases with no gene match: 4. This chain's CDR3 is CASSPTGASYNSPLHF. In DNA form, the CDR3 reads TGTGCCAGCAGCCCGACAGGGGCGTCCTATAATTCACCCCTCCACTTT.

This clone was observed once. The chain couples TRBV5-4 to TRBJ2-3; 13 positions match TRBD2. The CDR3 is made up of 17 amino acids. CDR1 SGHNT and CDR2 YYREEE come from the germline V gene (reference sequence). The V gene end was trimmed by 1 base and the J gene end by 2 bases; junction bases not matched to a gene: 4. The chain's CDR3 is CASSLRLAGGSTDTQYF. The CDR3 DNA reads TGTGCCAGCAGCTTGCGACTAGCGGGAGGCTCCACAGATACGCAGTATTTT. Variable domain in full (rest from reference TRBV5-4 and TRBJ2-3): ETGVTQSPTHLIKTRGQQVTLRCSSQSGHNTVSWYQQALGQGPQFIFQYYREEENGRGNFPPRFSGLQFPNYSSELNVNALELDDSALYLCASSLRLAGGSTDTQYFGPGTRLTVL.

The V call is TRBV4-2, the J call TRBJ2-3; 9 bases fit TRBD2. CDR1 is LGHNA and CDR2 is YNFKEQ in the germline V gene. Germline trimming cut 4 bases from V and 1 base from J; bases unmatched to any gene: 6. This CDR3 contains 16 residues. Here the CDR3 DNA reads TGTGCCAGCAGCCGACGGACTAGCGACCGCACAGATACGCAGTATTTT. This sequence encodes CASSRRTSDRTDTQYF.

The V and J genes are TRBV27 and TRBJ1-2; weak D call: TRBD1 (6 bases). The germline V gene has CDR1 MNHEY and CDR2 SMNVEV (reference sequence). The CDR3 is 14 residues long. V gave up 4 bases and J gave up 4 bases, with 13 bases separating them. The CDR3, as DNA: TGTGCCAGCAGTTCGGGGGGGGGCTCCTATGGCTACACCTTC. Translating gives CASSSGGGSYGYTF.

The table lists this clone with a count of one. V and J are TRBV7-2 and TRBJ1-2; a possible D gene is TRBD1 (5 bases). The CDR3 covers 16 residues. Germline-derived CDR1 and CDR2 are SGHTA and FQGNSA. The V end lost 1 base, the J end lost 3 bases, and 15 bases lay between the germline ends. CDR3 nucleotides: TGTGCCAGCAGCTTAGGCTTTTTTGGACACTACTATGGCTACACCTTC. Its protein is CASSLGFFGHYYGYTF.

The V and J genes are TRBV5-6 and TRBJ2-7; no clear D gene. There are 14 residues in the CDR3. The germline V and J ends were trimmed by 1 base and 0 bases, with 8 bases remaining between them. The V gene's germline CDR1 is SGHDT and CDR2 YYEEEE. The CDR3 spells CASSLLATSYEQYF. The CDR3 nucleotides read TGTGCCAGCAGCTTGTTGGCCACCTCCTACGAGCAGTACTTC.

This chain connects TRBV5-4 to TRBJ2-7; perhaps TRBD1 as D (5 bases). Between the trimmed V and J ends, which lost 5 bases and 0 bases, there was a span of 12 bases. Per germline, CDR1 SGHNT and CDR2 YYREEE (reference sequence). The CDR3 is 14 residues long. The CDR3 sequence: CASRLTTDSYEQYF. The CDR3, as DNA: TGTGCCAGCAGACTAACGACAGACTCCTACGAGCAGTACTTC.

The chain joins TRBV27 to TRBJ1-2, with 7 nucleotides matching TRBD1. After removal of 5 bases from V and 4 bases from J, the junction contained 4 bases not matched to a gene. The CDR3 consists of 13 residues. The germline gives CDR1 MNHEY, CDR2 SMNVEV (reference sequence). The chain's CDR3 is CASSQQGFYGYTF. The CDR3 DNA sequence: TGTGCCAGCAGTCAACAGGGGTTCTATGGCTACACCTTC.

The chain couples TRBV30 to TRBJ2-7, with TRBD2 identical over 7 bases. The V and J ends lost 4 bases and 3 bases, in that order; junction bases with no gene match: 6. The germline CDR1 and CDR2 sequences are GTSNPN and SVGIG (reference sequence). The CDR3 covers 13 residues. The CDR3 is CAWNNGRNYEQYF. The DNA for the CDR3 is TGTGCCTGGAATAACGGGAGGAACTACGAGCAGTACTTC.

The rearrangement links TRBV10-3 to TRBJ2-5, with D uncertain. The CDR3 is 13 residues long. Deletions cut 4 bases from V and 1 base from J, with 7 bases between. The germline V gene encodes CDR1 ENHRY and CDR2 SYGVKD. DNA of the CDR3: TGTGCCATCAGTGCAGAAATCCAAGAGACCCAGTACTTC. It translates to CAISAEIQETQYF.

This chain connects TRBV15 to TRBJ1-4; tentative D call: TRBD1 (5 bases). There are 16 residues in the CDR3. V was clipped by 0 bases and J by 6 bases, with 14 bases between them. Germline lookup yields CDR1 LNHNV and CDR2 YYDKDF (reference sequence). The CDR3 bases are TGTGCCACCAGCAGAGATGGGGTGATAGGGGATGAAAAACTGTTTTTT. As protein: CATSRDGVIGDEKLFF.

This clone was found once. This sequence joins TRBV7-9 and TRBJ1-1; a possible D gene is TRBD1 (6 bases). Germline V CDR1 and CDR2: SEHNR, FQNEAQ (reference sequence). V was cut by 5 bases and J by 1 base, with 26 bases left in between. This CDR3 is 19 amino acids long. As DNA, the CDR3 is TGTGCCAGCAGCCCCCAACCACGTGGGACATCTTCTTGGAACACTGAAGCTTTCTTT. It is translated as CASSPQPRGTSSWNTEAFF.

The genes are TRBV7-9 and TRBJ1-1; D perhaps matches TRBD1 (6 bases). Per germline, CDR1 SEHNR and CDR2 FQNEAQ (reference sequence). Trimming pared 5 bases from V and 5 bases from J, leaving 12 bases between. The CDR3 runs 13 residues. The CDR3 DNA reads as TGTGCCAGCAGCCAAACAGGGATTACTGAAGCTTTCTTT. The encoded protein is CASSQTGITEAFF.

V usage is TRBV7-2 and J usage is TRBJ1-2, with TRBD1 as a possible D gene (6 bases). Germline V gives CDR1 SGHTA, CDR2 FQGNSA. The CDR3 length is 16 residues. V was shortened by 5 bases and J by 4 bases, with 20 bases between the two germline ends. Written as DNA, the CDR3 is TGTGCCAGCAGCCCCGGAGAGCAGGGGCTGAGCTATGGCTACACCTTC. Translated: CASSPGEQGLSYGYTF.

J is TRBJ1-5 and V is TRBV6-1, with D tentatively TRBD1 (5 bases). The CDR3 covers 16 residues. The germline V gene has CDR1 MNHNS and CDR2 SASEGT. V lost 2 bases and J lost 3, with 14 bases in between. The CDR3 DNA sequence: TGTGCCAGCAGTGAAAGTAGAAGGGGTTACAATCAGCCCCAGCATTTT. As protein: CASSESRRGYNQPQHF.

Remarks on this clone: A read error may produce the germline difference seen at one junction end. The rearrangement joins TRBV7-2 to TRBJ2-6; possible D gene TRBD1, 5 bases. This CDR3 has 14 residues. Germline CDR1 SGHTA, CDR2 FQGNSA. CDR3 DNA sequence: TGTGCCAGCAGCCCTAGTGGTGGGGCCAACGGCCTGACTTTC. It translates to CASSPSGGANGLTF.